The next 17 T cell receptor beta chains were all read from a single sample in a study of Ad26.COV2.S vaccination and SARS-CoV-2 variants. This table comes from immunoSEQ multiplex PCR, and its TCRdb copy is limited to in-frame clones, with some not included. The sample includes about 460,000 clones, about nine tenths of them seen just once. Treatment meaning: some 20 received Ad26.COV2.S at low or high dose, single or two shots; about 5 received placebo; per-sample allocation not given. Each sample was drawn 63 days after the first injection (of vaccine or placebo). Sequences were derived from peripheral blood, sampled in a trial of Ad26.COV2.S vaccine versus placebo. The receptor source for this set is a person aged 18-65 years who received the Ad26.COV2.S COVID-19 vaccine or a placebo.

The chain uses TRBV5-4 and TRBJ2-3, with 7 bases aligning to TRBD2. Germline CDR1 SGHNT, CDR2 YYREEE (reference sequence). V was pared by 0 bases and J by 6 bases, with 1 base of the junction left unmatched. This CDR3 is 13 amino acids long. CDR3 sequence (DNA): TGTGCCAGCAGCTTGGCCGGGGGGGATACGCAGTATTTT. Amino acid sequence: CASSLAGGDTQYF.

This chain joins TRBV11-2 and TRBJ2-3; maybe TRBD2 (5 bases). Per germline, CDR1 SGHAT and CDR2 FQNNGV. This CDR3 contains 12 residues. V dropped 7 bases and J dropped 4 bases, with 9 bases sitting between them. CDR3 region: CASMRVADTQYF. The CDR3 coding sequence is TGTGCCAGCATGAGGGTCGCAGATACGCAGTATTTT.

In this sample, this clone turned up once. The rearrangement joins TRBV25-1 to TRBJ2-6; D possibly matches TRBD1 or TRBD2 (5 bases each). Germline V gene data show CDR1 as MGHDK and CDR2 as SYGVNS. Trimming pared 7 bases from V and 3 bases from J, leaving 10 bases between. CDR3 length equals 14 residues. The CDR3 DNA is TGTGCCAGCACCACGGGGCTTGGGGCCAACGTCCTGACTTTC. Amino acid sequence: CASTTGLGANVLTF.

This clone was seen a handful of times. The CDR3 protein is CASSQDLGGGDTEAFF. CDR3 coding DNA: TGTGCCAGCAGCCAAGATCTCGGAGGGGGGGACACTGAAGCTTTCTTT. The chain is built from TRBV3-1 (or the pseudogene TRBV3-2) and TRBJ1-1; tentatively, D is TRBD1 (6 bases). With 0 bases removed from V and 3 bases from J, the gap between germline ends came to 14 bases. The CDR3 is 16 residues long. CDR1 LGHDT and CDR2 YNNKEL come from the germline V gene (reference sequence).

The gene calls are TRBV7-9 and TRBJ1-4; a possible D gene is TRBD1 (5 bases). Germline CDR1 and CDR2: SEHNR and FQNEAQ (reference sequence). The CDR3 spans 16 residues. V shed 1 base and J shed 8 bases, with 17 bases lying between them. In DNA form, the CDR3 reads TGTGCCAGCAGCTTAGATGTCCTGGGACGACAGGAAAAACTGTTTTTT. It encodes CASSLDVLGRQEKLFF.

This chain uses TRBV7-8 with TRBJ2-7; 8 bases are a match to TRBD2. Germline V lookup: CDR1 SGHVS, CDR2 FQNEAQ. The V and J ends lost 1 base and 3 bases, in that order; junction bases with no gene match: 5. The CDR3 has 15 residues. The CDR3 DNA sequence: TGTGCCAGCAGCTTAGGGCTAGCGGGCTACTACGAGCAGTACTTC. Its translation: CASSLGLAGYYEQYF.

The rearrangement joins TRBV6-5 to TRBJ1-2; D gene uncertain. V was trimmed by 2 bases and J by 8 bases, leaving 6 bases between them. The germline V gene has CDR1 MNHEY and CDR2 SVGAGI. The CDR3 runs to 11 residues. The CDR3 DNA is TGTGCCAGCAGTTACGGAGCAGGCTACACCTTC. It codes for CASSYGAGYTF.

The V gene is TRBV9, the J gene TRBJ2-5; 9 bases map to TRBD2. The CDR3 extends over 16 amino acids. Germline V gene lookup returns CDR1 SGDLS and CDR2 YYNGEE. V was clipped by 0 bases and J by 1 base; unmatched bases: 4. CDR3 coding DNA: TGTGCCAGCAGCGTAGGGAGGCGGGGGGGCCAAGAGACCCAGTACTTC. This sequence encodes CASSVGRRGGQETQYF.

The genes are TRBV7-2 and TRBJ1-4; D unresolved. Trimming took off 1 base at V and 7 bases at J, with 4 bases between the two ends. The CDR3 runs 12 residues. Germline assignment: CDR1 SGHTA and CDR2 FQGNSA. The CDR3 loop reads CASSLGAEKLFF. In DNA, the CDR3 is TGTGCCAGCAGCTTAGGCGCTGAAAAACTGTTTTTT.

This clone was picked up one time. The V call is TRBV19, the J call TRBJ2-5; 8 bases fit TRBD2. This CDR3 contains 12 residues. Trimming took 11 bases from V and 4 from J; bases not matched to a gene: 6. The germline V gene encodes CDR1 LNHDA and CDR2 SQIVND (reference sequence). CDR3: CAGKAGGETQYF. The CDR3 nucleotides are TGTGCCGGTAAGGCGGGAGGAGAGACCCAGTACTTC.

The chain links TRBV11-2 to TRBJ1-1, with TRBD1 identical over 7 bases. This CDR3 spans 19 amino acids. J gave up 1 base and V 5 bases, and 19 bases lay outside the gene matches. CDR1 and CDR2 (germline): SGHAT, FQNNGV. The CDR3 loop reads CASSQTGIGTVKRNTEAFF. In DNA form, the CDR3 reads TGTGCCAGCAGCCAAACCGGAATCGGGACAGTTAAGAGGAACACTGAAGCTTTCTTT. Full variable domain (missing parts from reference TRBV11-2 and TRBJ1-1): EAGVAQSPRYKIIEKRQSVAFWCNPISGHATLYWYQQILGQGPKLLIQFQNNGVVDDSQLPKDRFSAERLKGVDSTLKIQPAKLEDSAVYLCASSQTGIGTVKRNTEAFFGQGTRLTVV.

The chain uses TRBV19 and TRBJ2-2, with D maybe TRBD2 (6 bases). CDR1 is LNHDA, CDR2 SQIVND, per germline (reference sequence). CDR3 size: 15 residues. The V end lost 10 bases, the J end lost 2 bases, and 17 bases lay between the germline ends. The CDR3 sequence: CATKSPGLNTGELFF. CDR3 sequence (DNA): TGTGCCACCAAGTCACCGGGACTCAACACCGGGGAGCTGTTTTTT.

The rearrangement joins TRBV19 to TRBJ1-1; 7 bases align to TRBD1. V shed 6 bases and J 2 bases; nucleotides not matched to a gene: 3. CDR1 is LNHDA, CDR2 SQIVND, per germline (reference sequence). The CDR3 runs 13 residues. The CDR3 region has the DNA TGTGCCAGTAGAGGGACAGAAAACACTGAAGCTTTCTTT. Its translation: CASRGTENTEAFF.

The chain employs TRBV5-1 and TRBJ2-5; TRBD2 might be the D (6 bases). This CDR3 is 12 amino acids long. V gave up 7 bases and J gave up 1 base, with 8 bases separating them. Germline CDR1 reads SGHRS; CDR2 reads YFSETQ. In nucleotides, the CDR3 is TGCGCCAGCGGGGAGGTCCAAGAGACCCAGTACTTC. Encoded protein: CASGEVQETQYF.

The table lists this clone with a count of one. This chain joins TRBV11-3 and TRBJ2-3, with D hard to call. The CDR3 consists of 15 residues. CDR1 and CDR2 from the germline V gene are SGHNT and YENEEA. V was pared by 2 bases and J by 2 bases, with 11 bases between. The CDR3 bases are TGTGCCAGCAGCTTAAGCGCCGGACCCACAGATACGCAGTATTTT. Protein product: CASSLSAGPTDTQYF.

This clone was found a few times. The V and J genes are TRBV11-3 and TRBJ2-2; the D is unclear. From germline, CDR1 is SGHNT and CDR2 YENEEA. This CDR3 region has 17 residues. V lost 5 bases and J lost 5, with 21 bases in between. The CDR3 DNA sequence: TGTGCCAGCAGCCAGGCCCCCTTTTGGGTGGGGACCGGGGAGCTGTTTTTT. It is translated as CASSQAPFWVGTGELFF. The variable domain in full, completed from reference TRBV11-3 and TRBJ2-2, reads EAGVVQSPRYKIIEKKQPVAFWCNPISGHNTLYWYLQNLGQGPELLIRYENEEAVDDSQLPKDRFSAERLKGVDSTLKIQPAELGDSAVYLCASSQAPFWVGTGELFFGEGSRLTVL.

This clone was detected a few times. The chain links TRBV6-5 to TRBJ1-1; D gene uncertain. CDR3 size: 11 residues. Trimming removed 5 bases at V and 1 base at J, with 2 bases between. Germline CDR1 MNHEY, CDR2 SVGAGI. The CDR3 is CASSTNTEAFF. CDR3 sequence (DNA): TGTGCCAGCAGTACGAACACTGAAGCTTTCTTT.